This T cell receptor beta chain was identified during a study of blood T cell repertoires in COVID-19. As for the study in general: The United States, Italy and Spain were the sources of the acute and convalescent COVID-19 samples. In each case, the material was cDNA or gDNA derived from T cells, B-cell-depleted T cells, or PBMCs.

CDR3 length: 16 amino acids. The V gene end was trimmed by 6 bases and the J gene end by 9 bases; junction bases not matched to a gene: 17. The germline gives CDR1 GTSNPN, CDR2 SVGIG (reference sequence). In the original workflow: How many nucleated cells were present was estimated from reference gene primer amplification. Libraries were prepared by immunoSEQ multiplex PCR; TCRdb keeps only in-frame clonotypes and omits some of them. V and J calls and clone size are copied from that table; D and trimming were computed from the DNA. The sample lists over 15,000 clones, 70% to 85% seen once, with approximately 6.6% in the top ten.

The chain couples TRBV30 to TRBJ1-6; 7 nucleotides align to TRBD1. Sequencing was done on a sample of peripheral blood. The origin of this receptor is a human donor in a cohort sampled during active COVID-19. This chain's CDR3 is CACEKNRGAVGSPLHF. DNA for the CDR3: TGTGCCTGCGAGAAAAACAGGGGCGCGGTGGGTTCACCCCTCCACTTT. The whole variable domain, remainder taken from reference TRBV30 and TRBJ1-6, is SQTIHQWPATLVQPVGSPLSLECTVEGTSNPNLYWYRQAAGRGLQLLFYSVGIGQISSEVPQNLSASRPQDRQFILSSKKLLLSDSGFYLCACEKNRGAVGSPLHFGNGTRLTVT.